This T cell receptor (beta chain) comes out of a study of cytomegalovirus exposure and HLA in healthy donors. For the study at large: Both the roughly 120 validation repertoires and the approximately 670 first-cohort repertoires used the same platform, as reported by a later analysis.

V shed 1 base and J 2 bases; nucleotides not matched to a gene: 2. The CDR3 consists of 17 residues. Germline V CDR1 and CDR2: MNHNS, SASEGT. Clones were read by immunoSEQ multiplex PCR, and TCRdb kept only the in-frame ones, dropping some. This table holds 150,000 to 200,000 clones, around 96% found once. The chain recombines TRBV6-1 with TRBJ2-3; TRBD2 agrees at 14 bases. Source material: PBMCs. The sequence was collected from a woman aged 18-29 years in good health and CMV-seronegative. CDR3 bases: TGTGCCAGCAGTGAAGGGGGACTAGCGGGGGTCACAGATACGCAGTATTTT. As protein: CASSEGGLAGVTDTQYF.